This is a list of T cell receptor beta chains from one sample in a study of T cell changes during pregnancy in multiple sclerosis. Profiled with immunoSEQ multiplex PCR; TCRdb holds only in-frame clones, not every one. The table lists about 50,000 clones, 90% to 95% of them singletons. The starting material was CD8+ T cells from peripheral blood mononuclear cells, obtained in the first trimester of pregnancy. The source is a female donor with multiple sclerosis, enrolled in a pregnancy study. Each CDR3 is given with its conserved first and last residue. The D gene is left open where the match is weak. Clone size, where shown, is once, few, many, or a class for clones that have expanded.

V gene	J gene	D gene	clone size	CDR3 protein	CDR3 DNA
TRBV4-1	TRBJ1-4	TRBD1	-	CASSQEEHRGNEKLFF	TGCGCCAGCAGCCAAGAGGAGCACAGGGGGAATGAAAAACTGTTTTTT
TRBV11-1	TRBJ2-2	TRBD2	-	CASSLWTSGTSGELFF	TGTGCCAGCAGCTTATGGACTAGCGGGACTAGCGGGGAGCTGTTTTTT
TRBV28	TRBJ2-7	-	-	CASSSSYEQYF	TGTGCCAGCAGCTCCTCCTACGAGCAGTACTTC
TRBV7-9	TRBJ2-5	TRBD2	once	CASSLRTSGREETQYF	TGTGCCAGCAGCCTCCGGACTAGCGGGAGGGAGGAGACCCAGTACTTC
TRBV28	TRBJ2-1	-	-	CASSLDSSFSYNEQFF	TGTGCCAGCAGTTTGGACAGTTCCTTCTCCTACAATGAGCAGTTCTTC
TRBV29-1	TRBJ1-2	-	-	CSVETAYGYTF	TGCAGCGTTGAGACAGCCTATGGCTACACCTTC
TRBV5-1	TRBJ2-1	-	-	CASSVAGLYNEQFF	TGCGCCAGCAGTGTGGCAGGATTATACAATGAGCAGTTCTTC
TRBV11-3	TRBJ2-7	TRBD2	-	CASSLAGAYEQYF	TGTGCCAGCAGCTTGGCGGGAGCCTACGAGCAGTACTTC
TRBV5-4	TRBJ2-1	TRBD2	-	CASSLLPGLAGGGFEQFF	TGTGCCAGCAGCTTGTTGCCGGGACTAGCGGGAGGAGGCTTTGAGCAGTTCTTC
TRBV2	TRBJ2-5	-	-	CASSDRSGAQETQYF	TGTGCCAGCAGTGATCGGTCAGGGGCTCAAGAGACCCAGTACTTC
TRBV4-2	TRBJ2-3	-	-	CASSQASSSDTQYF	TGTGCCAGCAGCCAAGCTAGCAGCTCAGATACGCAGTATTTT
TRBV7-8	TRBJ2-1	TRBD2	-	CASSLARTSLRNEQFF	TGTGCCAGCAGCCTGGCACGGACTAGTCTGCGCAATGAGCAGTTCTTC
TRBV9	TRBJ1-1	TRBD1	-	CASSVEAGGRGSEAFF	TGTGCCAGCAGCGTAGAGGCAGGGGGCCGGGGGTCTGAAGCTTTCTTT
TRBV19	TRBJ2-7	TRBD2	-	CASSPRSSSGLVDEQYF	TGTGCCAGTAGTCCAAGGAGCTCTAGCGGCCTCGTGGACGAGCAGTACTTC
TRBV27	TRBJ2-2	TRBD2	-	CASSPREGSNTGELFF	TGTGCCAGCAGTCCCCGGGAGGGGTCGAACACCGGGGAGCTGTTTTTT
TRBV7-9	TRBJ1-2	-	-	CASSLGRANYGYTF	TGTGCCAGCAGCTTAGGAAGAGCTAACTATGGCTACACCTTC
TRBV9	TRBJ1-4	TRBD1	once	CASRGQGDEKLFF	TGTGCCAGCAGGGGACAGGGCGATGAAAAACTGTTTTTT
TRBV6-5	TRBJ1-2	-	-	CASSFGEGNGYTF	TGTGCCAGCAGTTTCGGGGAGGGAAATGGCTACACCTTC
TRBV7-9	TRBJ2-3	TRBD2	-	CASSRGLAGGGDTQYF	TGTGCCAGCAGTCGTGGACTAGCGGGAGGGGGAGATACGCAGTATTTT
TRBV7-7	TRBJ2-1	-	-	CASSSRLESWDEQFF	TGTGCCAGCAGCTCTAGACTAGAATCCTGGGATGAGCAGTTCTTC
TRBV10-3	TRBJ2-1	TRBD2	-	CAISEGLAGYSYNEQFF	TGTGCCATCAGTGAAGGACTAGCGGGTTACTCCTACAATGAGCAGTTCTTC
TRBV7-9	TRBJ1-5	TRBD1	-	CASSLLPGQGTVGNQPQHF	TGTGCCAGCAGCTTGCTTCCGGGACAGGGGACGGTGGGCAATCAGCCCCAGCATTTT
TRBV5-4	TRBJ2-7	TRBD2	-	CASSPRGENAYEQYF	TGTGCCAGCAGCCCCCGGGGGGAGAACGCCTACGAGCAGTACTTC
TRBV6-5	TRBJ2-3	TRBD2	-	CASSYSAGNADTQYF	TGTGCCAGCAGTTACTCAGCGGGGAACGCAGATACGCAGTATTTT
TRBV7-8	TRBJ2-7	-	-	CASSLAQYNYEQYF	TGTGCCAGCAGCTTAGCTCAGTACAACTACGAGCAGTACTTC
TRBV9	TRBJ2-3	TRBD2	-	CASSASGGRTDTQYF	TGTGCCAGCAGCGCGTCGGGAGGGCGGACAGATACGCAGTATTTT
TRBV7-6	TRBJ1-4	-	-	CASSLAWGATNEKLFF	TGTGCCAGCAGCTTAGCATGGGGGGCAACTAATGAAAAACTGTTTTTT
TRBV4-1	TRBJ2-5	-	once	CASSQEGGSWETQYF	TGCGCCAGCAGCCAAGAAGGGGGTTCGTGGGAGACCCAGTACTTC
TRBV5-4	TRBJ1-4	-	-	CASRVATNEKLFF	TGTGCCAGCAGGGTAGCAACTAATGAAAAACTGTTTTTT
TRBV19	TRBJ2-1	-	-	CASSFRGNEQFF	TGTGCCAGTAGTTTCAGGGGCAATGAGCAGTTCTTC
TRBV6-5	TRBJ2-1	-	-	CASSPPGVHNEQFF	TGTGCCAGCAGCCCGCCGGGGGTCCACAATGAGCAGTTCTTC
TRBV4-1	TRBJ1-6	TRBD1	few	CASSQWTGRNSPLHF	TGCGCCAGCAGCCAATGGACAGGGAGGAATTCACCCCTCCACTTT
TRBV5-1	TRBJ2-7	-	-	CASSLSLSYEQYF	TGCGCCAGCAGCTTATCCCTTTCCTACGAGCAGTACTTC
TRBV19	TRBJ2-7	TRBD1	-	CASRTGAEGEQYF	TGTGCCAGTAGGACAGGGGCTGAAGGCGAGCAGTACTTC
TRBV15	TRBJ1-2	TRBD1	-	CATSRDRGVDRVGGYTF	TGTGCCACCAGCAGAGATCGGGGCGTAGACAGGGTGGGAGGCTACACCTTC
TRBV4-2	TRBJ2-7	-	-	CASSHVADWEREQYF	TGTGCCAGCAGCCACGTTGCGGACTGGGAGCGCGAGCAGTACTTC
TRBV6-1	TRBJ2-1	-	-	CASSENTGQFF	TGTGCCAGCAGTGAAAATACCGGGCAGTTCTTC
TRBV11-2	TRBJ2-1	TRBD2	-	CASSYSSGPYNEQFF	TGTGCCAGCAGCTATTCTAGCGGACCTTACAATGAGCAGTTCTTC
TRBV4-1	TRBJ2-7	-	once	CASSPITSSPGEQYF	TGCGCCAGCAGCCCAATAACTAGCTCTCCGGGTGAGCAGTACTTC
TRBV19	TRBJ2-7	-	-	CARKLSQGDGWYEQYF	TGTGCCAGGAAACTTTCACAAGGGGATGGGTGGTACGAGCAGTACTTC
TRBV9	TRBJ1-2	-	-	CASSVATIEVGGSYGYTF	TGTGCCAGCAGCGTAGCTACTATTGAGGTCGGGGGTTCCTATGGCTACACCTTC
TRBV7-6	TRBJ1-3	-	-	CASSPGLMTGNTIYF	TGTGCCAGCAGCCCGGGACTGATGACTGGAAACACCATATATTTT
TRBV7-6	TRBJ2-1	TRBD2	-	CASSRGLAINEQFF	TGTGCCAGCAGCCGCGGACTAGCTATCAATGAGCAGTTCTTC
TRBV27	TRBJ2-7	-	-	CASSLSRGGTYEQYF	TGTGCCAGCAGTTTATCTCGAGGAGGGACCTACGAGCAGTACTTC
TRBV19	TRBJ2-7	-	-	CASSLRTEGQQYF	TGTGCCAGTAGTCTCCGTACCGAGGGTCAGCAGTACTTC
TRBV23-1	TRBJ2-7	TRBD1	-	CASSQSGTGGSYEQYF	TGCGCCAGCAGTCAATCGGGCACAGGGGGCTCCTACGAGCAGTACTTC
TRBV27	TRBJ2-6	-	-	CASSFYHLQGEGSGANVLTF	TGTGCCAGCAGTTTTTACCATCTACAGGGGGAGGGGAGTGGGGCCAACGTCCTGACTTTC
TRBV28	TRBJ2-7	-	-	CAGSRGFSYEQYF	TGTGCCGGCTCCCGGGGTTTCTCCTACGAGCAGTACTTC
TRBV19	TRBJ2-3	-	-	CASSRFSADTQYF	TGTGCCAGTAGTCGGTTTAGTGCAGATACGCAGTATTTT
TRBV5-4	TRBJ2-7	TRBD2	-	CASSPLAGGPYEQYF	TGTGCCAGCAGCCCACTAGCGGGAGGCCCCTACGAGCAGTACTTC
TRBV7-7	TRBJ1-1	-	-	CASSPGGIGTEAFF	TGTGCCAGCAGCCCCGGGGGGATTGGTACTGAAGCTTTCTTT
TRBV15	TRBJ2-5	TRBD2	-	CATSRGLALQETQYF	TGTGCCACCAGCAGAGGACTAGCGCTCCAAGAGACCCAGTACTTC
TRBV28	TRBJ2-3	TRBD1	-	CASSPAQTGGDTQYF	TGTGCCAGCAGTCCAGCACAGACAGGGGGGGATACGCAGTATTTT
TRBV6-5	TRBJ2-3	-	-	CASSYMGGSTDTQYF	TGTGCCAGCAGTTACATGGGGGGAAGCACAGATACGCAGTATTTT
TRBV27	TRBJ2-2	-	-	CASSAVSEAGELFF	TGTGCCAGCAGCGCCGTAAGTGAGGCCGGGGAGCTGTTTTTT
TRBV9	TRBJ2-1	-	-	CASSVGRGPSYNEQFF	TGTGCCAGCAGCGTAGGAAGAGGGCCCTCCTACAATGAGCAGTTCTTC
TRBV19	TRBJ1-1	-	-	CASTPGLNTEAFF	TGTGCCAGTACCCCAGGGCTGAACACTGAAGCTTTCTTT
TRBV7-2	TRBJ1-6	-	-	CASSLGGTDNSPLHF	TGTGCCAGCAGCTTAGGGGGCACAGATAATTCACCCCTCCACTTT
TRBV5-8	TRBJ2-2	-	-	CASITGTGELFF	TGTGCCAGCATCACAGGGACCGGGGAGCTGTTTTTT